The entry below describes one T cell receptor beta chain. The data originate from a study of blood T cell repertoires in COVID-19. Study-wide context: Some COVID-19 samples were acute and others convalescent; all came from the United States, Italy and Spain. T cells, B-cell-depleted T cells, or PBMCs supplied cDNA or gDNA.

Original analysis: Amplification of reference gene primers provided the estimated nucleated cell counts. Method: immunoSEQ multiplex PCR; TCRdb's copy keeps in-frame clones and lacks some. D and trimming were read from the DNA, whereas the V and J calls and clone size are those reported in that table. The sample includes approximately 500,000 clones, approximately 88% seen only once; the top ten take roughly 8.3%. CDR1 is SNHLY and CDR2 is FYNNEI in the germline V gene. V was pared by 7 bases and J by 7 bases, with 19 bases between. CDR3 length: 14 amino acids. V is TRBV2 and J is TRBJ1-2; no firm D call. The sequencing input was peripheral blood. This clonotype originated in a woman aged 45 to 65 with COVID-19, enrolled during active disease. CDR3 protein: CASTLGRREGGYTF. Written as DNA, the CDR3 is TGTGCCAGCACCCTGGGTAGGAGGGAAGGTGGCTACACCTTC.